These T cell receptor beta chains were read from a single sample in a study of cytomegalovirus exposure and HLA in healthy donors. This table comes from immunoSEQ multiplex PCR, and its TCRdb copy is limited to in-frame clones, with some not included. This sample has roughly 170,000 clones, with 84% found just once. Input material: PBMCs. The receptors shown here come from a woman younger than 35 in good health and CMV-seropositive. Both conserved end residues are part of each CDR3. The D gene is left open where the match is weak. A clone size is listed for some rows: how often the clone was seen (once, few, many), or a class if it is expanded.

TGCGCCAGCAGCTGGGCGGGGGCCACAGATACGCAGTATTTT,CASSWAGATDTQYF,TRBJ2-3,-,-,14,TRBV5-1
TGTGCCAGCAGCTTAGCTACTAGCGGGGGGTTGGATGAGCAGTTCTTC,CASSLATSGGLDEQFF,TRBJ2-1,TRBD2,-,16,TRBV7-7
TGTGCCAGCAGTCGACAGGGACCCTATGGCTACACCTTC,CASSRQGPYGYTF,TRBJ1-2,TRBD1,-,13,TRBV6-6
TGCGCCAGCAGCCAAGACAAGGGCAGGGTGAGCGAGCAGTACTTC,CASSQDKGRVSEQYF,TRBJ2-7,-,once,15,TRBV4-1
TGTGCCAGCAGGGAAGACAGGGGCACTGAAGCTTTCTTT,CASREDRGTEAFF,TRBJ1-1,TRBD1,-,13,TRBV2
TGCAGCGTTGAAAAAGTAGCGGGTGAAGCTTTCTTT,CSVEKVAGEAFF,TRBJ1-1,-,-,12,TRBV29-1
TGCGCCAGCAGCTTGGGTACTAGTTCCGAGCAGTACTTC,CASSLGTSSEQYF,TRBJ2-7,-,-,13,TRBV5-1
TGCGCCAGCAGCTTGGTTGGGCCTGGCCAAGAGACCCAGTACTTC,CASSLVGPGQETQYF,TRBJ2-5,-,-,15,TRBV5-1
TGTGCCACCAGCAGGGGCGTCCAGGGGGCGAGGGGCAATGAGCAGTTCTTC,CATSRGVQGARGNEQFF,TRBJ2-1,TRBD1,-,17,TRBV15
TGTGCCAGCAGTGAGGGGGCGCTCTATGGCTACACCTTC,CASSEGALYGYTF,TRBJ1-2,-,-,13,TRBV6-1
TGTGCCAGCTCACCACGAAGCGGCCGGGGCACCGGGGAGCTGTTTTTT,CASSPRSGRGTGELFF,TRBJ2-2,-,-,16,TRBV18
TGCGCCAGCAGCCAGGAACTAGCGGGGGGCAGAGGTGATGAGCAGTTCTTC,CASSQELAGGRGDEQFF,TRBJ2-1,TRBD2,-,17,TRBV4-1
TGCGCCAGCAGTCAATGGGACAGGGGGCAAGAGACCCAGTACTTC,CASSQWDRGQETQYF,TRBJ2-5,TRBD1,-,15,TRBV23-1
TGTGCCAGCAATCCGACTAGCGGGGGGAACAATGAGCAGTTCTTC,CASNPTSGGNNEQFF,TRBJ2-1,TRBD2,-,15,TRBV6-5
TGCGCCAGCAGAACACCGGGACAGAACCTCCCTGACACCTTC,CASRTPGQNLPDTF,TRBJ1-2,TRBD1,-,14,TRBV4-1
TGTGCCACGCTAGCGGGGCTTGCCTACGAGCAGTACTTC,CATLAGLAYEQYF,TRBJ2-7,TRBD2,-,13,TRBV2
TGCGCCAGCAGCCCCTCTCGGGTCTCCACCGGGGAGCTGTTTTTT,CASSPSRVSTGELFF,TRBJ2-2,-,-,15,TRBV5-1
TGCGCCAGCAGCTTTAATAGGGGCAATCAAGAGACCCAGTACTTC,CASSFNRGNQETQYF,TRBJ2-5,-,-,15,TRBV5-1
TGTGCCAGTGCCGGGGACGGGGGTACCTGGCAGCCCCAGCATTTT,CASAGDGGTWQPQHF,TRBJ1-5,-,few,15,TRBV19
TGTGCCATCAGTGAGTCGGGGCCTAAAGGGACAGATACGCAGTATTTT,CAISESGPKGTDTQYF,TRBJ2-3,-,-,16,TRBV10-3
TGTGCCAGCACTCCGGGTCTAGAAGCCAATGAGCAGTTCTTC,CASTPGLEANEQFF,TRBJ2-1,-,-,14,TRBV6-1
TGTGCCAGCAGCTTAGTCGGGGGGCCCCAGCATTTT,CASSLVGGPQHF,TRBJ1-5,-,-,12,TRBV7-9